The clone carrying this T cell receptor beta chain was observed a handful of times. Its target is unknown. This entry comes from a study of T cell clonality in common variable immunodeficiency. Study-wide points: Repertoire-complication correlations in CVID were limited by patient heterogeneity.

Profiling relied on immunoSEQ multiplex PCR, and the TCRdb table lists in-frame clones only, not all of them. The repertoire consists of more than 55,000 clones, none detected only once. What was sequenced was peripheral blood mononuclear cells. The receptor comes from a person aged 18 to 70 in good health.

This CDR3 reads CASSPPITDTYTF. The CDR3 bases that were read are TGTGCCAGCTCACCACCGATCACAGATACC. This chain joins TRBV18 and TRBJ1-2, with no clear D. The read terminates 3 residues ahead of where the CDR3 ends, so the germline J gene completes it. CDR3 length equals 13 residues. In germline, CDR1 is KGHSH, CDR2 LQKENI.